These T cell receptor beta chains were read from a single sample in a study of lymphopenia after photon versus proton radiotherapy. Method: immunoSEQ multiplex PCR; TCRdb's copy keeps in-frame clones and lacks some. The sample includes roughly 23,000 clones, around 89% seen only once; the top ten take around 10%. The material was peripheral blood, obtained from a patient treated with proton-based radiotherapy. The receptors were sampled from a man older than 75 with esophageal cancer. CDR3s include the opening cysteine and the closing phenylalanine or tryptophan. D genes are given only for firm matches. The size field is filled for only some rows; it gives once, few, many or a size class.

V gene,J gene,D gene,clone size,CDR3 length,CDR3 DNA,CDR3 protein
TRBV7-9,TRBJ2-2,NA,NA,13,TGTGCCAGCAGCCCCGGGGGTACCGGGGAGCTGTTTTTT,CASSPGGTGELFF
TRBV7-2,TRBJ1-5,NA,NA,15,TGTGCCAGCAGCACACAGATGAATAGCAATCAGCCCCAGCATTTT,CASSTQMNSNQPQHF
TRBV11-2,TRBJ1-1,NA,NA,15,TGTGCCAGCAGCTTAGCAGGGCAGCTGAACACTGAAGCTTTCTTT,CASSLAGQLNTEAFF
TRBV11-2,TRBJ1-4,NA,NA,16,TGTGCCAGCAGCTTCTCAGCGACAAACCGAGGTGAAAAACTGTTTTTT,CASSFSATNRGEKLFF
TRBV5-8,TRBJ1-5,NA,NA,15,TGTGCCAGCAGCTCATTCGGGGGCGGCAATCAGCCCCAGCATTTT,CASSSFGGGNQPQHF
TRBV7-8,TRBJ2-5,TRBD2,NA,16,TGTGCCAGCAGCTCAAGGCCAGGACTAGCGGGAGAGACCCAGTACTTC,CASSSRPGLAGETQYF
TRBV7-3,TRBJ2-1,TRBD2,NA,16,TGTGCCAGCAGCTTCTCTCCGGGACTAAATTACAATGAGCAGTTCTTC,CASSFSPGLNYNEQFF
TRBV29-1,TRBJ1-1,NA,NA,14,TGCAGCGTTGATAGGGGTACTGAGGGCACTGAAGCTTTCTTT,CSVDRGTEGTEAFF
TRBV10-3,TRBJ1-5,NA,NA,15,TGTGCCATCAGTGCGGTCGGACCAAAAAATCAGCCCCAGCATTTT,CAISAVGPKNQPQHF
TRBV4-1,TRBJ1-1,TRBD1,once,16,TGCGCCAGCAGCCATCCCACCCCAGGGGGGAACACTGAAGCTTTCTTT,CASSHPTPGGNTEAFF
TRBV18,TRBJ2-7,TRBD2,NA,14,TGTGCCAGCCGCGGGACTAGCGGACAAGTCGAGCAGTACTTC,CASRGTSGQVEQYF
TRBV11-2,TRBJ2-2,NA,NA,15,TGTGCCAGCAGCTTAGAATCGGGGAACACCGGGGAGCTGTTTTTT,CASSLESGNTGELFF
TRBV7-2,TRBJ1-6,TRBD1,NA,15,TGTGCCAGCAGCTTCCGGGACAGGGGTAATTCACCCCTCCACTTT,CASSFRDRGNSPLHF
TRBV2,TRBJ2-3,TRBD2,NA,16,TGTGCCAGCAGGGAACCGACTAGCAGCATCACAGATACGCAGTATTTT,CASREPTSSITDTQYF
TRBV5-1,TRBJ2-7,NA,NA,13,TGCGCCAGCAGGCCTTTAGGGGGTTACGAGCAGTACTTC,CASRPLGGYEQYF
TRBV7-2,TRBJ1-6,TRBD1,NA,15,TGTGCCAGCAGCCCGGGACAGGGGGGTTGGTCACCCCTCCACTTT,CASSPGQGGWSPLHF